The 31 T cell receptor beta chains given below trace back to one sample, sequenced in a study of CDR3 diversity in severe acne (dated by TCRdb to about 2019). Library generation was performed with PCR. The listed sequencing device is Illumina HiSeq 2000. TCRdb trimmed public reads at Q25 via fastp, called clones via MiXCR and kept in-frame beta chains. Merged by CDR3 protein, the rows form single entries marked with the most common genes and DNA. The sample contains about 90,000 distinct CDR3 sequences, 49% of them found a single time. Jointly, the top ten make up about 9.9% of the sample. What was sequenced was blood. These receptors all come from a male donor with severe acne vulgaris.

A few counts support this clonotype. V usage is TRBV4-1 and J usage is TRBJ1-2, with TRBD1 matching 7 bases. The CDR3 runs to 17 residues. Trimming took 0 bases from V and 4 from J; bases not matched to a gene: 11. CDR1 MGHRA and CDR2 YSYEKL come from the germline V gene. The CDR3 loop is CASSQDREETGTYGYTF. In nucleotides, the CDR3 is TGCGCCAGCAGCCAAGATCGGGAGGAGACAGGGACCTATGGCTACACCTTC.

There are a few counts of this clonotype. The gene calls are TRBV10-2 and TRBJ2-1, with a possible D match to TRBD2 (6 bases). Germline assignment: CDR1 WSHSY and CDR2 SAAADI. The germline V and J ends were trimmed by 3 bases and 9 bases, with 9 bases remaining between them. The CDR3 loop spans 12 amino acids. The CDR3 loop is CASSDPEGEQFF. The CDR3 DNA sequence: TGCGCCAGCAGTGACCCGGAGGGTGAGCAGTTCTTC.

CDR3 amino acids: CASSLKLAGDYEQYF. CDR3 DNA sequence: TGTGCCAGCAGCTTAAAACTAGCGGGAGACTACGAGCAGTACTTC. The V and J genes are TRBV7-9 and TRBJ2-7; TRBD2 aligns across 11 bases. V was clipped by 2 bases and J by 3 bases; unmatched bases: 3. Germline V gene sequence: CDR1 SEHNR, CDR2 FQNEAQ (reference sequence). The CDR3 runs to 15 residues.

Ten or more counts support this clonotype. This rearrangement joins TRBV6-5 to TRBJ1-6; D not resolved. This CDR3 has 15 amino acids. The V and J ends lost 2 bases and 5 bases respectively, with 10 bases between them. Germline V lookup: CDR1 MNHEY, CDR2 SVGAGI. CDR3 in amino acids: CASSYDILNNSPLHF. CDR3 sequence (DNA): TGTGCCAGCAGTTACGACATACTCAATAATTCACCCCTCCACTTT.

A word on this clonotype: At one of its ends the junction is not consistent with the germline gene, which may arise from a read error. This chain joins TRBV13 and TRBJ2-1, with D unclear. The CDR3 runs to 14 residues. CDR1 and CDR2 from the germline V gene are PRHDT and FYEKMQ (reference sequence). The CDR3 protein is CACSLYNEYNEQFF. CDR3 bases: TGTGCCTGCAGCTTATACAACGAGTACAATGAGCAGTTCTTC. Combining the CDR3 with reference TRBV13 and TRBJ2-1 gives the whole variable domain AAGVIQSPRHLIKEKRETATLKCYPIPRHDTVYWYQQGPGQDPQFLISFYEKMQSDKGSIPDRFSAQQFSDYHSELNMSSLELGDSALYFCACSLYNEYNEQFFGPGTRLTVL.

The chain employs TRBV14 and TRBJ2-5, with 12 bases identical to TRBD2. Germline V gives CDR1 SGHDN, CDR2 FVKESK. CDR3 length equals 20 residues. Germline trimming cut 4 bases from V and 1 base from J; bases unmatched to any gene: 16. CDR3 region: CASSPRPGLAGTRFQETQYF. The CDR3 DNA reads TGTGCCAGCAGCCCGAGACCCGGACTAGCGGGAACCCGGTTCCAAGAGACCCAGTACTTC.

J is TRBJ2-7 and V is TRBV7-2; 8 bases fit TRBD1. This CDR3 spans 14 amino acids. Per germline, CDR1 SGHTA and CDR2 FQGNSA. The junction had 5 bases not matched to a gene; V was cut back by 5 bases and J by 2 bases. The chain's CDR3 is CASSTLRGPYEQYF. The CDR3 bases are TGTGCCAGCAGCACCCTCAGGGGGCCCTACGAGCAGTACTTC.

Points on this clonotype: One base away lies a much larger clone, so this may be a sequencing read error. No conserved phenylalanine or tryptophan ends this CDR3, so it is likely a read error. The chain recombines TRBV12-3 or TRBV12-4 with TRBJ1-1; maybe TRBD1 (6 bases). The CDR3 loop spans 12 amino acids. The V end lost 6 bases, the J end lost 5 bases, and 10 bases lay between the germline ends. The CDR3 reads CASSQDRTEAFL. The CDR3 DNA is TGTGCCAGCAGCCAAGACAGGACTGAAGCTTTCCTT.

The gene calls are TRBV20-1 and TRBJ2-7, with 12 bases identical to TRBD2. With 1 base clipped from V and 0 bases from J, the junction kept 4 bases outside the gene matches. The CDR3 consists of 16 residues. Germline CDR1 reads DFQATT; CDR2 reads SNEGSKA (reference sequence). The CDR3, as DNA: TGCAGTGCTAGAGGGACTAGCGGGAACCTCTCCTACGAGCAGTACTTC. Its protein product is CSARGTSGNLSYEQYF.

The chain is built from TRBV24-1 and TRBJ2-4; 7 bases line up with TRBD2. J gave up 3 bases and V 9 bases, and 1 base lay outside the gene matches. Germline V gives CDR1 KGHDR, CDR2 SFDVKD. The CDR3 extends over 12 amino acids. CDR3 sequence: CATGEGKNIQYF. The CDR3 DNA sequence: TGTGCCACCGGGGAGGGCAAAAACATTCAGTACTTC.

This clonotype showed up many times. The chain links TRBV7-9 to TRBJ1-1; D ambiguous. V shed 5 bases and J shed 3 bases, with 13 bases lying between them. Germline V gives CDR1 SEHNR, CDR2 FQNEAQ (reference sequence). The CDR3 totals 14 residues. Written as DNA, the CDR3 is TGTGCCAGCAGCCGCCCCTCCGGGCACACTGAAGCTTTCTTT. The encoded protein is CASSRPSGHTEAFF.

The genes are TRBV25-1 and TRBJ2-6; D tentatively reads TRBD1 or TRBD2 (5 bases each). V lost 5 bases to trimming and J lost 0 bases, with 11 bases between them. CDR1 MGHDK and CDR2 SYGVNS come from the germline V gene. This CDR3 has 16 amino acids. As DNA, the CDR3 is TGTGCCAGCAGTCCGGGACGGATCTCTGGGGCCAACGTCCTGACTTTC. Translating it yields CASSPGRISGANVLTF.

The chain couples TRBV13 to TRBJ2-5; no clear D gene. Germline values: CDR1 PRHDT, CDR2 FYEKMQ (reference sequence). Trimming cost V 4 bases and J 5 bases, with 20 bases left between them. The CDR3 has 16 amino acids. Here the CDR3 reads CASSSYLTGSVETQYF. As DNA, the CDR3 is TGTGCCAGCAGCTCGTACCTTACGGGTTCGGTGGAGACCCAGTACTTC.

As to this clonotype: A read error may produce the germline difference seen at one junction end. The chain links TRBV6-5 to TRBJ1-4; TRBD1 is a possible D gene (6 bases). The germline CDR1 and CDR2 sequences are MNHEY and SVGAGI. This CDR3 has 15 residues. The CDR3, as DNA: TGTGCCAGCAGCTACCCACAGGGATTGAATGAAAGACTGTTTTTT. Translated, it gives CASSYPQGLNERLFF.

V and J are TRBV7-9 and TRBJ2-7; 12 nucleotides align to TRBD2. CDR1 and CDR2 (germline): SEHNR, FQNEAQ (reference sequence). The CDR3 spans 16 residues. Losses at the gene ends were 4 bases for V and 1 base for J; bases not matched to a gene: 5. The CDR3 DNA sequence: TGTGCCAGCAGCTCGGAAACTAGCGGGAGGTCCTACGAGCAGTACTTC. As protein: CASSSETSGRSYEQYF.

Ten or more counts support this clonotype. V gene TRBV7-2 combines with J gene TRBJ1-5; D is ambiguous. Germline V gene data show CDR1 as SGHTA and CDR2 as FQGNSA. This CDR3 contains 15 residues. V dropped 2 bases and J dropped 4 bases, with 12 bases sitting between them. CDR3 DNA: TGTGCCAGCAGCTTAATAGCGGCAGGAAATCAGCCCCAGCATTTT. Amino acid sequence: CASSLIAAGNQPQHF.

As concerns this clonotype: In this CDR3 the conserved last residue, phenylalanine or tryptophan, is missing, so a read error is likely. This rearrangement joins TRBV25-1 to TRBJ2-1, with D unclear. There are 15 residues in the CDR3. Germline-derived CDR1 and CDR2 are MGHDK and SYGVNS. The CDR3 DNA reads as TGCGCCAGCATCCCCCCCGAGAGGAGCTACAATGAGCAGTTCCTC. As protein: CASIPPERSYNEQFL.

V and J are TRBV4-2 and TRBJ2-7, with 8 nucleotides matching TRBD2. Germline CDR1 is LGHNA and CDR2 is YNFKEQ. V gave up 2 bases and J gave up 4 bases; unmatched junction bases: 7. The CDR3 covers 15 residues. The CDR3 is CASSQRLARGYEQYF. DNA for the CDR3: TGTGCCAGCAGCCAAAGACTAGCGAGGGGTTACGAGCAGTACTTC.

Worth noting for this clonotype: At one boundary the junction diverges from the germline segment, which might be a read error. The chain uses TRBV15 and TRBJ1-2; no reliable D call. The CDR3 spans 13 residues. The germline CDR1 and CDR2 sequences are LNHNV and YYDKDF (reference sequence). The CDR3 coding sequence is TGTGCCAGCAGCTACAATTCGAACTATGGCTACACCTTC. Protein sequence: CASSYNSNYGYTF.

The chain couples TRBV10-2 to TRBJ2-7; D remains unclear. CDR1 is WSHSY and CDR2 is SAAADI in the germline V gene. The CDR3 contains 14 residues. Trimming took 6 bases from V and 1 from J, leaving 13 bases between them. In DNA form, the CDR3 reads TGCGCCAGCAGCCCCTCAAGGAATTCCTACGAGCAGTACTTC. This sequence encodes CASSPSRNSYEQYF.

CDR3 in amino acids: CAWSVGAYEQYF. For the CDR3, the DNA is TGTGCCTGGAGTGTAGGGGCCTACGAGCAGTACTTC. The gene calls are TRBV30 and TRBJ2-7, with D possibly matching TRBD1 (5 bases). The germline V gene has CDR1 GTSNPN and CDR2 SVGIG (reference sequence). This CDR3 comprises 12 residues. The germline V and J ends were trimmed by 0 bases and 2 bases, with 5 bases remaining between them.

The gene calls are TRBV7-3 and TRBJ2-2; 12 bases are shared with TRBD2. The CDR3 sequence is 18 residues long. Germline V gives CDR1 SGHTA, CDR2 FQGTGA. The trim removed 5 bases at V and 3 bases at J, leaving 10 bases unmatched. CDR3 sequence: CASSARPSGRADTGELFF. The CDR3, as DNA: TGTGCCAGCAGCGCAAGACCTAGCGGGAGGGCCGACACCGGGGAGCTGTTTTTT.

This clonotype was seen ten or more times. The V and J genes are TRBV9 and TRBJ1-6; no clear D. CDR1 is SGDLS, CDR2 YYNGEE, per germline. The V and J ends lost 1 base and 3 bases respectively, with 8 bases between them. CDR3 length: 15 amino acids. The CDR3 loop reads CASSVRSDYNSPLHF. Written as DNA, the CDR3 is TGTGCCAGCAGCGTAAGGTCAGACTATAATTCACCCCTCCACTTT.

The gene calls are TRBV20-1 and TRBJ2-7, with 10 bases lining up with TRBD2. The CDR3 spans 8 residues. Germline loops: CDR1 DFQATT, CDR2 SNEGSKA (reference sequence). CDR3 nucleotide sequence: TGCAGTGCAAAACTAGCGGGAGTC. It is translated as CSAKLAGV.

CDR3: CASSGLAGGDTQYF. CDR3 coding DNA: TGTGCCAGCAGTGGACTAGCGGGAGGAGATACGCAGTATTTT. The gene calls are TRBV6-1 and TRBJ2-3; TRBD2 aligns across 13 bases. From germline, CDR1 is MNHNS and CDR2 SASEGT. The CDR3 runs to 14 residues. Trimming took 4 bases from V and 5 from J; bases not matched to a gene: 0.

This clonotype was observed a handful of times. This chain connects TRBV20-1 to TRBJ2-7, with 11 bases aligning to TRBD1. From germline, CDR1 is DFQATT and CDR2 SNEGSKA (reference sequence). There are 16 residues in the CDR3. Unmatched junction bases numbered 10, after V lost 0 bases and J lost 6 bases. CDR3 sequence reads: CSARDRLRTGGAEQYF. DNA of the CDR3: TGCAGTGCTAGAGATCGTCTCCGGACAGGGGGCGCCGAGCAGTACTTC.

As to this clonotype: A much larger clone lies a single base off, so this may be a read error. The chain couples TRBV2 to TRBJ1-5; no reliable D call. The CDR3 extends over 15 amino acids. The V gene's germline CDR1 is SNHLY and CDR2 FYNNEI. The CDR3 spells CASKYTSASNRPQHF. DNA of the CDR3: TGTGCCAGCAAATATACGTCAGCAAGCAATCGGCCCCAGCATTTT.

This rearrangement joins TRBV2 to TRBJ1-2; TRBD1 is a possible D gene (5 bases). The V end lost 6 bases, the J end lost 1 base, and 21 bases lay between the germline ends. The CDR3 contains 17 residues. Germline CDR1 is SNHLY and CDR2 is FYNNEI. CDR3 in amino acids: CASSLTRGGNINYGYTF. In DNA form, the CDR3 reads TGTGCCAGCAGCCTGACCCGCGGGGGGAACATTAACTATGGCTACACCTTC.

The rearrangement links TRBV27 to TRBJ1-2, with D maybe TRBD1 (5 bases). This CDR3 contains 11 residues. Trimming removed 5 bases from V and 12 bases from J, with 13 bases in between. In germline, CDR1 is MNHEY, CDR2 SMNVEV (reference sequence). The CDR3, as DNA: TGTGCCAGCAGTGCCAGGGACGAAAACACCTTC. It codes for CASSARDENTF.

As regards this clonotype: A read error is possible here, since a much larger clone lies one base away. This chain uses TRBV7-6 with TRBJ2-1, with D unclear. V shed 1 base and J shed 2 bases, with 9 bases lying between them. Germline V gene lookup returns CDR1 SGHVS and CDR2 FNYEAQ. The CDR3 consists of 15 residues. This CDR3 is CASSLESLTYNEQFF. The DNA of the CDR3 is TGTGCCAGCAGCTTAGAATCCCTAACCTACAATGAGCAGTTCTTC.

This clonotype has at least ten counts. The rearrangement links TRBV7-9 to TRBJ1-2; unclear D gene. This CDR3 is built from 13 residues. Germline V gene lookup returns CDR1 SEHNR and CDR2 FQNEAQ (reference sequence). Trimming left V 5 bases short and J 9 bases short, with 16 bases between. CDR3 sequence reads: CASSRQDPTSYTF. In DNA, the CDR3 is TGTGCCAGCAGCCGTCAGGACCCGACGAGCTACACCTTC.